This note documents a single T cell receptor beta chain sequence. Random hexamers served to reverse transcribe about 0.5 to 1 ug RNA. Multiplex PCR with immunoSEQ amplified the TCR beta CDR3 across 54 Vbeta and 13 Jbeta. TCRdb redid the calling of the immunoSEQ multiplex PCR reads with MiXCR, one entry per CDR3 protein. The data contain approximately 260,000 distinct CDR3 sequences, 90% to 96% of them singletons. V gave up 6 bases and J gave up 3 bases; unmatched junction bases: 6. The CDR3 runs 14 residues. Sequencing of TCR beta drew on CD8+ and CD4+ T cells from blood. TEMRA cells were enriched by FACS, while CD8+ and CD4+ T cells were obtained through a negative isolation that was performed magnetically. The entry originates in a study of CD8 T cells in Susac syndrome.

The TCR originated in a human donor with Susac syndrome. Sequenced: CD4+ T cells from PBMCs. V usage is TRBV12-3 or TRBV12-4 and J usage is TRBJ1-2; 8 bases fit TRBD1. The CDR3 spells CASSMKQGDYGYTF. For the CDR3, the DNA is TGTGCCAGCAGCATGAAACAGGGGGACTATGGCTACACCTTC.